This T cell receptor beta chain was captured by sequencing in a study of shared clonotypes between healthy human individuals. Repertoires were generated with immunoSEQ multiplex PCR, while TCRdb's copy carries only in-frame clones and drops some. The table shows millions of clones, with approximately 94% occurring only once. Trimming took 5 bases from V and 5 from J, leaving 21 bases between them. The CDR3 runs 17 residues. CDR1 SGHVS and CDR2 FQNEAQ come from the germline V gene. This clone was observed once. Only CD45RO-negative cells positively selected for CCR7 counted as naive CD8 cells, so terminally differentiated effector memory CD45RA+ cells were excluded.

Sample: naive CD8+ T cells from PBMCs. The rearrangement links TRBV7-8 to TRBJ2-2; D may be TRBD1 or TRBD2 (5 bases each). The clonotype originates from a man younger than 35 in good health. Some clones in this sample may be carry-over from other donors' samples. CDR3 in DNA: TGTGCCAGCAGCCAAACCACCGGGACCCCGAGGACCGGGGAGCTGTTTTTT. Translating gives CASSQTTGTPRTGELFF.